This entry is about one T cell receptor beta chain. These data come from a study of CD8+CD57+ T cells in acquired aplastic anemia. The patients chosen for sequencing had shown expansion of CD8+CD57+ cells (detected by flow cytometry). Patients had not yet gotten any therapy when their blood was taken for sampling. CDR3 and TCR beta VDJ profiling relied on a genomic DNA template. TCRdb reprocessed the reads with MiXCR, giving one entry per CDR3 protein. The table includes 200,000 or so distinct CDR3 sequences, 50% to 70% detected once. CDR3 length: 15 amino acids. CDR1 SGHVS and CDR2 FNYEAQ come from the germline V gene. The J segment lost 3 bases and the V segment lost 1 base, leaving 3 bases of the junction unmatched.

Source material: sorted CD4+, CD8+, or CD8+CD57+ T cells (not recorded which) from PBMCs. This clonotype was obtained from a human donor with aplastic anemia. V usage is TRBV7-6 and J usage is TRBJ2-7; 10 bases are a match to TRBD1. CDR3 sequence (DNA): TGTGCCAGCAGCTTAGGGACAGGGGGGTTCTACGAGCAGTACTTC. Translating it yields CASSLGTGGFYEQYF.